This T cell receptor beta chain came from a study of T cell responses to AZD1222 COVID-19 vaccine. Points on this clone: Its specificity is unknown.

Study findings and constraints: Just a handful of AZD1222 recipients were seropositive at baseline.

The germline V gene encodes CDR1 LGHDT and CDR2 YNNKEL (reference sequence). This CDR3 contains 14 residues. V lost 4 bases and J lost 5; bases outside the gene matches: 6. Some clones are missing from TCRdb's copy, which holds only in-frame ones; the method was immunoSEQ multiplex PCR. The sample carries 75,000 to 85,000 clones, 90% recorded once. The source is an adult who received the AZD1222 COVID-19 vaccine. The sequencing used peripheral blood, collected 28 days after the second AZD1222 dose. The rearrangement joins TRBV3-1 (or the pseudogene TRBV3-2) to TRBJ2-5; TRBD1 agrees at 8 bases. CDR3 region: CASSPGQGRETQYF. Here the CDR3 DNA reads TGTGCCAGCAGCCCCGGACAGGGAAGGGAGACCCAGTACTTC.